The clone carrying this T cell receptor beta chain was picked up one time. The data stem from a study of T cells in tumors after PD-1 blockade. Whole-study context: Either cemiplimab 350 mg every 2 weeks or pembrolizumab 200 mg every 3 weeks was given.

This table comes from immunoSEQ multiplex PCR, and its TCRdb copy is limited to in-frame clones, with some not included. This table has about 33,000 clones, about three quarters appearing once. This CDR3 region has 15 residues. CDR1 SGHDN and CDR2 FVKESK come from the germline V gene. The ends were cut back, 4 bases at V and 1 base at J, with 13 bases in the middle. Genomic DNA template from tumor biopsies or peripheral blood, roughly 616 ng to 6,500 ng input. This specimen consisted of PBMCs, obtained before anti-PD-1 treatment. The V call is TRBV14, the J call TRBJ1-2, with D unresolved. This TCR came from a human donor with basal cell carcinoma. CDR3 bases: TGTGCCAGCAGCCTAATAGCGGGTGTTAACTATGGCTACACCTTC. Translated, it gives CASSLIAGVNYGYTF.